This T cell receptor (beta chain) was captured in a study of T cell responses to AZD1222 COVID-19 vaccine. The CDR3 is made up of 18 amino acids. V was trimmed by 5 bases and J by 0 bases, leaving 20 bases between them. Looked up from germline, CDR1 is MNHEY and CDR2 is SMNVEV (reference sequence). Notes on the study in general: With two AZD1222 doses given, Spike-specific TCR breadth and depth both rose. Along spike, vaccine-associated CD4 TCRs were found throughout, with dominance at 160-218 and 743-854. There were repertoire samples only from the period after the peak T cell response. Among spike-specific TCRs, nearly half reportedly target unmutated variant regions.

Comment on this clone: What it binds is unknown.

The assay was immunoSEQ multiplex PCR, and TCRdb's table has in-frame clones only and misses some. The sample includes 150,000 to 200,000 clones, approximately 86% of them seen just once. Material: peripheral blood, obtained on day 0 of AZD1222 vaccination. The chain combines TRBV27 with TRBJ1-5, with unresolved D. This TCR was sampled from an adult in good health. The CDR3 DNA follows: TGTGCCAGCAGTGATAAAGCCGGACCAAGCTATAGCAATCAGCCCCAGCATTTT. This codes for CASSDKAGPSYSNQPQHF.